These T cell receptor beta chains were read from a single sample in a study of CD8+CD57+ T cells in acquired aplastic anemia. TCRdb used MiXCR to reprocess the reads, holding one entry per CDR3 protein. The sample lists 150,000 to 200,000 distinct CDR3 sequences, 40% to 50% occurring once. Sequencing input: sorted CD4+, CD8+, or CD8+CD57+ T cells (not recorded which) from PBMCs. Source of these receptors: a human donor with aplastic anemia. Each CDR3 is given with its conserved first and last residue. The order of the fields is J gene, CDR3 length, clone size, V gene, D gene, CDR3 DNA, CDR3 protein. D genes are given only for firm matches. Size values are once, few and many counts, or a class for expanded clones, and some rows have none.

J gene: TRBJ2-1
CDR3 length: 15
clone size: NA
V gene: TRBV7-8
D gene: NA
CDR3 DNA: TGTGCCAGCAGTTCAGTTCCGGCTACGAACAATGAGCAGTTCTTC
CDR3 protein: CASSSVPATNNEQFF

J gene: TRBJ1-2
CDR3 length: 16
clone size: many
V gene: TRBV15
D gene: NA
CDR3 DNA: TGTGCCACCAGCAGACGACCCGGGGCAGTCTTCTATGGCTACACCTTC
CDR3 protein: CATSRRPGAVFYGYTF

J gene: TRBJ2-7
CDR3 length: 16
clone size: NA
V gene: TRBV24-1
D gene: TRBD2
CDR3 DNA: TGTGCCACCAGTGATGGCCTAGCGGGAGGGTTCTACGAGCAGTACTTC
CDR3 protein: CATSDGLAGGFYEQYF

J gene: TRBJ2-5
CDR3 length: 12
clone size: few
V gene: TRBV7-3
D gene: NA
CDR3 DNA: TGTGCCAGCAGCCCCCGGCGGGAGACCCAGTACTTC
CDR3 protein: CASSPRRETQYF

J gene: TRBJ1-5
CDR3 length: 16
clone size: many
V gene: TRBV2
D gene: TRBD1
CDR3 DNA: TGTGCCAGCAGCCTCCGGGACAGGGCCTCCAATCAGCCCCAGCATTTT
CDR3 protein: CASSLRDRASNQPQHF

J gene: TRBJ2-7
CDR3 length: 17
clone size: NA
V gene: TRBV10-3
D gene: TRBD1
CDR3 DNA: TGTGCCATCAGTGAGTCGAACGTGGACAGGGTCTATGGGGAGCAGTACTTC
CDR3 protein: CAISESNVDRVYGEQYF

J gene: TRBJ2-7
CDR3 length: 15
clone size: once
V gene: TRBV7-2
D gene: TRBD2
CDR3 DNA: TGTGCCAGCAGTTCGACTAGCGGGGCGAGGTACGAGCAGTACTTC
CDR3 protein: CASSSTSGARYEQYF

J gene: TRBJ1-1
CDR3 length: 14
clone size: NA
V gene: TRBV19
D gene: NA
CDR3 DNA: TGTGCCAGTAGTATAGACAGGGAGTCCACTGAAGCTTTCTTT
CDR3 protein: CASSIDRESTEAFF

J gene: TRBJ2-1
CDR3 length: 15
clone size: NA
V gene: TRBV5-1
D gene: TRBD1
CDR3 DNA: TGCGCCAGCGAAGCCTCGGGACAGGGATACAATGAGCAGTTCTTC
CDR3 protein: CASEASGQGYNEQFF

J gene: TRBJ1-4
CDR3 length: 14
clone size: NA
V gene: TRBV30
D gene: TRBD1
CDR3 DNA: TGTGCCTGGAGTTCAGGGGGCGGGGATGAAAAACTGTTTTTT
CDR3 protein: CAWSSGGGDEKLFF

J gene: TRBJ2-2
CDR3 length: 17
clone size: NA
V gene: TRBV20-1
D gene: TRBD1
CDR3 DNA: TGCAGTGCTAGAGTCGCCCGGGACAGGGTGAACACCGGGGAGCTGTTTTTT
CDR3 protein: CSARVARDRVNTGELFF

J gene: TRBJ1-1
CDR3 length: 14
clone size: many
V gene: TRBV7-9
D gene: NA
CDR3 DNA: TGTGCCAGCAGCCCTCGACAACAGGGAACTGAAGCTTTCTTT
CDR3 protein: CASSPRQQGTEAFF

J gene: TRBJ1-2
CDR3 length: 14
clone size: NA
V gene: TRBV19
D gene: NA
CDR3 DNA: TGTGCCAGTAGTATATCCGGGGTCGATGGTGGCTACACCTTC
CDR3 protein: CASSISGVDGGYTF

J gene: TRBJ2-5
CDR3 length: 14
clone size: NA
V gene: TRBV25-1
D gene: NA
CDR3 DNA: TGTGCCAGCAGTGATGACCTTAGCCCAGAGACCCAGTACTTC
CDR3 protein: CASSDDLSPETQYF

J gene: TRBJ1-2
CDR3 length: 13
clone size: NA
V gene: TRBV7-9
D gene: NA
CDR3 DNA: TGTGCCAGCGGCTTTGTACAGAACTATGGCTACACCTTC
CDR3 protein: CASGFVQNYGYTF